This T cell receptor beta chain was recovered during a study of T-cell memory formation after mild COVID-19. Study-level findings and limits: Some clones that responded were present in memory (sampled pre-infection), which suggests cross-reactive memory joined.

The CDR3 sequence is 14 residues long. Germline assignment: CDR1 SGHRS and CDR2 YFSETQ. The germline V and J ends were trimmed by 1 base and 4 bases, with 11 bases remaining between them. This clonotype appeared a few times. Its target is not known. Constant-segment primers were used for 5'RACE, and the resulting TCR alpha and TCR beta cDNA libraries carried sample barcodes and UMIs. TCRdb reprocessed the 5' RACE reads with MiXCR, giving one entry per CDR3 protein. The table has 500,000 to 600,000 distinct CDR3 sequences, over 15% seen once. The rearrangement links TRBV5-1 to TRBJ1-2; the D is unclear. Sequences were obtained from PBMCs or a T cell subset sorted from them (not recorded which). The sequence came from an adult woman who had mild COVID-19 (a few samples of this study predate the infection). Cell type and time point are not known. CDR3 sequence: CASSLTEGAYGYTF. CDR3 bases: TGCGCCAGCAGCTTGACGGAGGGCGCCTATGGCTACACCTTC.